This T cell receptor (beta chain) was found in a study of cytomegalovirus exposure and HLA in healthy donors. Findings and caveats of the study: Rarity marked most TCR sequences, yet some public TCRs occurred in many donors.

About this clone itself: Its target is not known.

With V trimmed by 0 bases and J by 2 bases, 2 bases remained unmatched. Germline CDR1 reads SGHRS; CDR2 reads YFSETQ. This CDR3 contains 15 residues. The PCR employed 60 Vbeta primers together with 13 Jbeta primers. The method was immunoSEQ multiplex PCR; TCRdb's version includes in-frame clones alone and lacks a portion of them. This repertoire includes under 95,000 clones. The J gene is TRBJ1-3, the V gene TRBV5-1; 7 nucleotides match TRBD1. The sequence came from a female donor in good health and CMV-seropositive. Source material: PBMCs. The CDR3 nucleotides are TGCGCCAGCAGCTTGGAAACAGGGGCTGGAAACACCATATATTTT. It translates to CASSLETGAGNTIYF.